These T cell receptor beta chains were read from a single sample in a study of shared clonotypes between healthy human individuals. Sequencing used immunoSEQ multiplex PCR; TCRdb keeps in-frame clones, though not all of them. Here the sample spans a few million clones, 85% to 95% being singletons. The sequenced sample was naive CD4+ T cells sorted from blood. These receptors all come from a man younger than 35 in good health. CDR3s include the opening cysteine and the closing phenylalanine or tryptophan. The D gene is left open where the match is weak. Clone size is not always given. Where it is, it says once, few, many or a class for expanded clones.

v_gene: TRBV7-2; d_gene: -; abundance: -; j_gene: TRBJ2-3; CDR3aa: CASSLASGHSTDTQYF; CDR3nt: TGTGCCAGCAGCTTAGCTAGCGGTCATAGCACAGATACGCAGTATTTT
v_gene: TRBV25-1; d_gene: TRBD1; abundance: -; j_gene: TRBJ2-5; CDR3aa: CASPLHPGQGAGETQYF; CDR3nt: TGTGCCAGCCCTCTCCACCCGGGACAGGGGGCGGGGGAGACCCAGTACTTC
v_gene: TRBV18; d_gene: -; abundance: -; j_gene: TRBJ2-4; CDR3aa: CANSGGSTDIQYF; CDR3nt: TGTGCCAACTCCGGGGGCAGTACAGACATTCAGTACTTC
v_gene: TRBV7-2; d_gene: TRBD1; abundance: -; j_gene: TRBJ1-1; CDR3aa: CASSPRTGTGEAFF; CDR3nt: TGTGCCAGCAGCCCCCGGACAGGGACGGGTGAAGCTTTCTTT
v_gene: TRBV30; d_gene: -; abundance: -; j_gene: TRBJ1-4; CDR3aa: CAWSEIPTAATNEKLFF; CDR3nt: TGTGCCTGGAGTGAGATACCGACAGCCGCAACTAATGAAAAACTGTTTTTT
v_gene: TRBV2; d_gene: -; abundance: -; j_gene: TRBJ2-1; CDR3aa: CASSATRLVGNEQFF; CDR3nt: TGTGCCAGCAGTGCAACTAGGCTAGTGGGCAATGAGCAGTTCTTC
v_gene: TRBV6-1; d_gene: TRBD1; abundance: -; j_gene: TRBJ2-4; CDR3aa: CASSATGVWAKNIQYF; CDR3nt: TGTGCCAGCAGTGCCACAGGGGTTTGGGCCAAAAACATTCAGTACTTC
v_gene: TRBV30; d_gene: -; abundance: once; j_gene: TRBJ1-3; CDR3aa: CAWSVRANSGNTIYF; CDR3nt: TGTGCCTGGAGTGTTCGGGCGAACTCTGGAAACACCATATATTTT
v_gene: TRBV30; d_gene: -; abundance: -; j_gene: TRBJ1-4; CDR3aa: CAWSRGQGGEKLFF; CDR3nt: TGTGCCTGGAGTAGGGGCCAGGGAGGAGAAAAACTGTTTTTT
v_gene: TRBV2; d_gene: -; abundance: -; j_gene: TRBJ1-2; CDR3aa: CASSDGTHSYGYTF; CDR3nt: TGTGCCAGCAGTGATGGCACACATTCCTATGGCTACACCTTC
v_gene: TRBV19; d_gene: -; abundance: once; j_gene: TRBJ1-1; CDR3aa: CATTAIKVPLNTEAFF; CDR3nt: TGTGCCACCACAGCAATTAAGGTCCCTCTGAACACTGAAGCTTTCTTT
v_gene: TRBV28; d_gene: -; abundance: -; j_gene: TRBJ1-4; CDR3aa: CASSLAGGSNEKLFF; CDR3nt: TGTGCCAGCAGTTTAGCGGGGGGCTCTAATGAAAAACTGTTTTTT
v_gene: TRBV5-8; d_gene: -; abundance: -; j_gene: TRBJ2-7; CDR3aa: CASRYREWSEQYF; CDR3nt: TGTGCCAGCAGATACAGGGAATGGTCCGAGCAGTACTTC
v_gene: TRBV18; d_gene: -; abundance: -; j_gene: TRBJ1-3; CDR3aa: CASSPNRENTIYF; CDR3nt: TGTGCCAGCTCACCCAACAGGGAGAACACCATATATTTT
v_gene: TRBV7-9; d_gene: -; abundance: -; j_gene: TRBJ1-2; CDR3aa: CASSLGVAGGTDGYTF; CDR3nt: TGTGCCAGCAGCTTAGGGGTGGCAGGAGGGACGGATGGCTACACCTTC
v_gene: TRBV9; d_gene: -; abundance: -; j_gene: TRBJ2-2; CDR3aa: CASSVGNRDTGELFF; CDR3nt: TGTGCCAGCAGCGTAGGAAATAGGGACACCGGGGAGCTGTTTTTT
v_gene: TRBV6-5; d_gene: -; abundance: -; j_gene: TRBJ2-3; CDR3aa: CASRTASTDTQYF; CDR3nt: TGTGCCAGCCGTACGGCTAGCACAGATACGCAGTATTTT
v_gene: TRBV18; d_gene: -; abundance: -; j_gene: TRBJ2-3; CDR3aa: CASSPFSQGDTQYF; CDR3nt: TGTGCCAGCTCACCATTCTCCCAAGGAGATACGCAGTATTTT
v_gene: TRBV4-1; d_gene: TRBD2; abundance: -; j_gene: TRBJ2-7; CDR3aa: CASSRIRTSGDSYEQYF; CDR3nt: TGCGCCAGCAGCCGAATTAGGACTAGCGGGGACTCCTACGAGCAGTACTTC
v_gene: TRBV30; d_gene: -; abundance: -; j_gene: TRBJ2-7; CDR3aa: CAWSVLDREQYF; CDR3nt: TGTGCCTGGAGTGTACTTGACCGCGAGCAGTACTTC
v_gene: TRBV10-3; d_gene: -; abundance: few; j_gene: TRBJ1-2; CDR3aa: CAISVWDGYTF; CDR3nt: TGTGCCATCAGTGTGTGGGATGGCTACACCTTC
v_gene: TRBV5-1; d_gene: -; abundance: -; j_gene: TRBJ2-7; CDR3aa: CASSWGSSPYEQYF; CDR3nt: TGCGCCAGCAGCTGGGGGTCTAGCCCCTACGAGCAGTACTTC
v_gene: TRBV5-1; d_gene: TRBD2; abundance: -; j_gene: TRBJ2-3; CDR3aa: CASRGGSGSITDTQYF; CDR3nt: TGCGCCAGCAGGGGAGGTAGCGGGAGTATCACAGATACGCAGTATTTT
v_gene: TRBV7-2; d_gene: TRBD1; abundance: -; j_gene: TRBJ2-5; CDR3aa: CASSFPDRAETQYF; CDR3nt: TGTGCCAGCAGCTTCCCAGACAGGGCCGAGACCCAGTACTTC
v_gene: TRBV9; d_gene: -; abundance: -; j_gene: TRBJ1-3; CDR3aa: CASSVATRGWENTIYF; CDR3nt: TGTGCCAGCAGCGTAGCAACCCGGGGCTGGGAAAACACCATATATTTT
v_gene: TRBV7-9; d_gene: TRBD1; abundance: -; j_gene: TRBJ2-7; CDR3aa: CASSPSDRAGYEQYF; CDR3nt: TGTGCCAGCAGCCCCTCCGACAGGGCGGGCTACGAGCAGTACTTC
v_gene: TRBV7-6; d_gene: TRBD1; abundance: -; j_gene: TRBJ2-7; CDR3aa: CASSEGQGSYEQYF; CDR3nt: TGTGCCAGCAGCGAGGGACAGGGAAGCTACGAGCAGTACTTC
v_gene: TRBV29-1; d_gene: -; abundance: few; j_gene: TRBJ1-4; CDR3aa: CSVVGVNEKLFF; CDR3nt: TGCAGCGTTGTAGGGGTTAATGAAAAACTGTTTTTT
v_gene: TRBV4-1; d_gene: TRBD2; abundance: once; j_gene: TRBJ2-7; CDR3aa: CASSQGFSGGAFHEQYF; CDR3nt: TGCGCCAGCAGCCAAGGGTTTAGCGGGGGGGCGTTCCACGAGCAGTACTTC
v_gene: TRBV7-9; d_gene: TRBD1; abundance: -; j_gene: TRBJ1-2; CDR3aa: CASSLAGQANYGYTF; CDR3nt: TGTGCCAGCAGCTTAGCGGGACAGGCTAACTATGGCTACACCTTC
v_gene: TRBV5-4; d_gene: TRBD1; abundance: -; j_gene: TRBJ1-1; CDR3aa: CASSLGVTGGTEAFF; CDR3nt: TGTGCCAGCAGCTTGGGGGTGACAGGGGGCACTGAAGCTTTCTTT